The sequence of this TCR beta chain was determined in a study of beta chain features in type 1 diabetes. Whole-study context: Patients shared similar age, gender and cell yields with healthy donors. Study outcomes and limitations: Sampled from patients, naive, central memory and Treg TCRB repertoires appeared more similar than those sampled from healthy donors. Shorter TCRB CDR3s, moderately but significantly so, marked every one of the four CD4+ subsets in Type 1 diabetes patients.

In germline, CDR1 is SGHNT, CDR2 YYREEE (reference sequence). V was shortened by 4 bases and J by 4 bases, with 7 bases between the two germline ends. CDR3 length: 12 residues. Comment on this clone: Its antigen is as yet unknown.

CD45RO/CCR7/CD25/CD127/CD95/CD27 sorting isolated CD4+ naive, central memory, regulatory and stem cell-like memory cells. The investigators reverse transcribed all of the isolated RNA, so they sequenced expressed TCRB transcripts. Reads from naive, central memory and regulatory T cell samples averaged about 3.9 million. The assay was immunoSEQ multiplex PCR, and TCRdb's table has in-frame clones only and misses some. In the table there are around 150,000 clones, roughly 60% of which are singletons. Sequencing input: naive CD4+ T cells from blood. This rearrangement joins TRBV5-4 to TRBJ2-3; no clear D. The TCR comes from a man aged 30 to 45 with type 1 diabetes. The CDR3 DNA sequence: TGTGCCAGCAGCCGAGCGTCAGATACGCAGTATTTT. Translated: CASSRASDTQYF.